What follows are 27 T cell receptor beta chains derived from one specimen sequenced in a study of blood T cell repertoires in COVID-19. Libraries were prepared by immunoSEQ multiplex PCR; TCRdb keeps only in-frame clonotypes and omits some of them. The data contain around 250,000 clones, roughly 86% of them seen just once; the ten biggest clones take up roughly 1.6%. The sample taken for sequencing was PBMCs or T cells enriched from blood (not recorded which). The origin of the receptors is a woman in her fifties or sixties who had recovered from COVID-19.

The chain joins TRBV5-1 to TRBJ2-3; 10 bases are shared with TRBD2. CDR1 is SGHRS, CDR2 YFSETQ, per germline. The CDR3 has 16 amino acids. V was pared by 0 bases and J by 3 bases, with 4 bases of the junction left unmatched. The CDR3 DNA reads TGCGCCAGCAGCTTGGCTAGCGGGAGTGAGACAGATACGCAGTATTTT. Protein: CASSLASGSETDTQYF.

CDR3 amino acids: CSARSQYEQYF. CDR3 DNA: TGCAGTGCTAGAAGTCAGTACGAGCAGTACTTC. The V call is TRBV20-1, the J call TRBJ2-7; D remains unclear. The CDR3 sequence is 11 residues long. The germline CDR1 and CDR2 sequences are DFQATT and SNEGSKA (reference sequence). V lost 2 bases, J lost 4 bases, and 6 bases lay in between.

The CDR3 protein is CASSAGTSTDTQYF. The CDR3 DNA follows: TGTGCCAGCAGCGCGGGAACTAGCACAGATACGCAGTATTTT. The chain has TRBV28 and TRBJ2-3; possibly TRBD2 for D (6 bases). V was cut by 6 bases and J by 0 bases, with 10 bases left in between. CDR1 MDHEN and CDR2 SYDVKM come from the germline V gene. This CDR3 is built from 14 residues.

The gene calls are TRBV29-1 and TRBJ2-2; possible D gene TRBD2, 5 bases. The germline V and J ends were trimmed by 5 bases and 6 bases, with 16 bases remaining between them. The V gene's germline CDR1 is SQVTM and CDR2 ANQGSEA. The CDR3 spans 14 residues. CDR3 loop: CSVSLVIRSGELFF. The DNA for the CDR3 is TGCAGCGTTTCACTAGTAATCCGGTCCGGGGAGCTGTTTTTT.

This sequence joins TRBV11-1 and TRBJ2-2, with TRBD2 as a possible D gene (6 bases). The germline gives CDR1 SGHAT, CDR2 FQDESV (reference sequence). CDR3 size: 15 residues. V lost 5 bases and J 1 base, leaving 11 bases between the germline ends. The CDR3 DNA reads TGTGCCAGCAGCCCGCGGGACGTGAACACCGGGGAGCTGTTTTTT. As protein: CASSPRDVNTGELFF.

The CDR3: CASSLEFRGQDYYEQYF. The CDR3 region has the DNA TGTGCCAGCAGCTTAGAATTCAGGGGACAGGATTACTACGAGCAGTACTTC. The rearrangement uses TRBV7-9 and TRBJ2-7; TRBD1 matches 8 bases. The CDR3 contains 17 residues. CDR1 is SEHNR, CDR2 FQNEAQ, per germline (reference sequence). V lost 1 base, J lost 3 bases, and 11 bases stayed unmatched.

In nucleotides, the CDR3 is TGTGCCAGCAGGCCTAGCGGGAGTGTCTATGAGCAGTTCTTC. This gives the protein CASRPSGSVYEQFF. The rearrangement uses TRBV6-5 and TRBJ2-1; TRBD2 agrees at 10 bases. The CDR3 extends over 14 amino acids. Losses at the gene ends were 6 bases for V and 8 bases for J; bases not matched to a gene: 7. The germline gives CDR1 MNHEY, CDR2 SVGAGI.

This clone was detected once. The chain employs TRBV12-3 or TRBV12-4 and TRBJ1-6; D uncertain. This CDR3 is 13 amino acids long. Deletions cut 0 bases from V and 9 bases from J, with 6 bases between. DNA of the CDR3: TGTGCCAGCAGTTTAGCGGGGAGTTCACCCCTCCACTTT. Protein: CASSLAGSSPLHF.

The chain recombines TRBV6-5 with TRBJ1-2; tentatively, D is TRBD1 (6 bases). The germline gives CDR1 MNHEY, CDR2 SVGAGI. CDR3 length: 15 amino acids. Between the trimmed V and J ends, which lost 0 bases and 4 bases, there was a span of 12 bases. The CDR3 nucleotides read TGTGCCAGCAGTTACTCTGGCGGGGGGCTCTATGGCTACACCTTC. Translated: CASSYSGGGLYGYTF.

V gene TRBV27 combines with J gene TRBJ1-1; no clear D gene. This CDR3 is built from 13 residues. V was shortened by 5 bases and J by 3 bases, with 10 bases between the two germline ends. Germline CDR1 reads MNHEY; CDR2 reads SMNVEV (reference sequence). The CDR3 loop is CASSIQSYTEAFF. In DNA form, the CDR3 reads TGTGCCAGCAGTATACAGAGTTACACTGAAGCTTTCTTT.

The V call is TRBV2, the J call TRBJ2-5; D is possibly TRBD1 (5 bases). Germline CDR1 SNHLY, CDR2 FYNNEI. V gave up 2 bases and J gave up 1 base, with 8 bases separating them. There are 14 residues in the CDR3. CDR3 DNA: TGTGCCAGCAGTGAAACGGACATCCAAGAGACCCAGTACTTC. It codes for CASSETDIQETQYF.

The rearrangement uses TRBV5-4 and TRBJ1-4; 9 positions agree with TRBD1. V was clipped by 2 bases and J by 2 bases; unmatched bases: 4. Germline-derived CDR1 and CDR2 are SGHNT and YYREEE (reference sequence). There are 16 residues in the CDR3. CDR3 DNA sequence: TGTGCCAGCAGCTTACAGGGGGCCGGGACTAATGAAAAACTGTTTTTT. Translation gives CASSLQGAGTNEKLFF.

This sequence joins TRBV19 and TRBJ2-6; a weak D match, TRBD1 (6 bases). The CDR3 spans 16 residues. In germline, CDR1 is LNHDA, CDR2 SQIVND (reference sequence). V was cut by 7 bases and J by 2 bases, with 15 bases left in between. The CDR3 is CASTGRTDPGANVLTF. DNA for the CDR3: TGTGCCAGTACCGGGCGGACAGACCCTGGGGCCAACGTCCTGACTTTC.

This sequence joins TRBV6-5 and TRBJ1-5; D is unresolved. Germline CDR1 and CDR2: MNHEY and SVGAGI. V was trimmed by 8 bases and J by 7 bases, leaving 15 bases between them. The CDR3 spans 13 residues. The CDR3 DNA follows: TGTGCCAGCGAACAGTCAGTGGTCCAGCCCCAGCATTTT. Translated, it gives CASEQSVVQPQHF.

CDR3 amino acids: CASSLGTVGNQPQHF. In DNA, the CDR3 is TGTGCCAGCAGTTTAGGGACAGTCGGCAATCAGCCCCAGCATTTT. The V and J genes are TRBV27 and TRBJ1-5, with 7 bases identical to TRBD1. CDR1 is MNHEY, CDR2 SMNVEV, per germline (reference sequence). V shed 2 bases, J shed 2 bases, and the junction held 3 bases outside the gene matches. The CDR3 runs to 15 residues.

The chain carries TRBV3-1 (or the pseudogene TRBV3-2) and TRBJ2-2; 7 bases are shared with TRBD2. CDR1 and CDR2 (germline): LGHDT, YNNKEL (reference sequence). V was clipped by 2 bases and J by 7 bases; unmatched bases: 4. CDR3 size: 14 residues. The CDR3, as DNA: TGTGCCAGCAGCCAACTCACTAGCGTCGGGGAGCTGTTTTTT. Translating gives CASSQLTSVGELFF.

Details on this clone: The junction differs from germline at one of its ends, possibly a read error. The genes are TRBV7-7 and TRBJ2-7; 8 bases are shared with TRBD2. The CDR3 extends over 13 amino acids. CDR1 SSHAT and CDR2 FNYEAQ come from the germline V gene (reference sequence). The CDR3 loop reads CASSPGTSREQYF. The CDR3 DNA sequence: TGTGCTAGCAGCCCTGGGACTAGTCGGGAGCAGTACTTC. The full variable domain, its missing parts supplied by reference TRBV7-7 and TRBJ2-7, is GAGVSQSPRYKVTKRGQDVTLRCDPISSHATLYWYQQALGQGPEFLTYFNYEAQPDKSGLPSDRFSAERPEGSISTLTIQRTEQRDSAMYRCASSPGTSREQYFGPGTRLTVT.

The sample holds one count of this clone. This chain connects TRBV19 to TRBJ2-3, with 7 bases that match TRBD1. After removal of 7 bases from V and 2 bases from J, the junction contained 12 bases not matched to a gene. Germline V CDR1 and CDR2: LNHDA, SQIVND (reference sequence). CDR3 length: 16 amino acids. The CDR3 loop is CASTDRRTGLTDTQYF. The CDR3, as DNA: TGTGCCAGTACCGATCGGAGGACAGGACTCACAGATACGCAGTATTTT.

The CDR3 nucleotides are TGTGCCAGCACCGACAGGGGGAATGAGCAGTTCTTC. As protein: CASTDRGNEQFF. V and J are TRBV2 and TRBJ2-1; the match to TRBD1 covers 9 bases. Germline V CDR1 and CDR2: SNHLY, FYNNEI. V shed 7 bases, J shed 7 bases, and the junction held 2 bases outside the gene matches. The CDR3 extends over 12 amino acids.

The rearrangement joins TRBV7-9 to TRBJ2-2; TRBD1 aligns across 7 bases. The V gene's germline CDR1 is SEHNR and CDR2 FQNEAQ (reference sequence). CDR3 size: 16 residues. Trimming at V came to 4 bases and at J to 7 bases, leaving 12 bases not matched to a gene. CDR3: CASSSVPGQLGGELFF. CDR3 nucleotides: TGTGCCAGCAGCTCCGTCCCGGGACAGCTAGGCGGGGAGCTGTTTTTT. The full variable domain, rest sourced from reference TRBV7-9 and TRBJ2-2, is DTGVSQNPRHKITKRGQNVTFRCDPISEHNRLYWYRQTLGQGPEFLTYFQNEAQLEKSRLLSDRFSAERPKGSFSTLEIQRTEQGDSAMYLCASSSVPGQLGGELFFGEGSRLTVL.

The J gene is TRBJ1-2, the V gene TRBV12-3 or TRBV12-4; D is ambiguous. The CDR3 has 13 amino acids. The V gene lost 3 bases and the J gene lost 3 bases, with 8 bases spanning the gap. The CDR3 region has the DNA TGTGCCAGCAGTTTCGGGATTGACTATGGCTACACCTTC. The encoded protein is CASSFGIDYGYTF.

The rearrangement links TRBV10-3 to TRBJ1-4; 7 bases match TRBD1. The CDR3 consists of 18 residues. Losses at the gene ends were 4 bases for V and 0 bases for J; bases not matched to a gene: 11. The germline V gene encodes CDR1 ENHRY and CDR2 SYGVKD. DNA of the CDR3: TGTGCCATCAGTGTAGCCCTGCCGGGACAGACAACTAATGAAAAACTGTTTTTT. Its translation is CAISVALPGQTTNEKLFF.

The chain links TRBV2 to TRBJ1-6, with D tentatively TRBD1 (5 bases). The V end lost 4 bases, the J end lost 7 bases, and 14 bases lay between the germline ends. Looked up from germline, CDR1 is SNHLY and CDR2 is FYNNEI. The CDR3 runs to 15 residues. CDR3 residues: CASSARDAGNSPLHF. In DNA, the CDR3 is TGTGCCAGCAGTGCGCGGGACGCTGGAAATTCACCCCTCCACTTT.

The chain carries TRBV2 and TRBJ2-5; possible D gene TRBD2, 7 bases. Per the germline V gene, CDR1 is SNHLY and CDR2 is FYNNEI. Deletions cut 4 bases from V and 5 bases from J, with 23 bases between. This CDR3 contains 17 residues. The DNA of the CDR3 is TGTGCCAGCAGTGGAGGACTAGGGGGGCTTAGTGGGGAGACCCAGTACTTC. Its protein product is CASSGGLGGLSGETQYF.

The chain links TRBV6-2 or TRBV6-3 to TRBJ2-2; D perhaps matches TRBD2 (5 bases). The CDR3 is 15 residues long. Trimming stripped 0 bases from V and 1 base from J, with 6 bases between. The V gene's germline CDR1 is MNHEY and CDR2 SVGEGT. The CDR3 is CASSYSGENTGELFF. In DNA, the CDR3 is TGTGCCAGCAGTTACTCCGGGGAGAACACCGGGGAGCTGTTTTTT.

The V and J genes are TRBV7-2 and TRBJ1-2; tentatively, D is TRBD1 (5 bases). CDR1 and CDR2 (germline): SGHTA, FQGNSA. Trimming shortened V by 5 bases and J by 4 bases, and 11 bases separated the two germline ends. This CDR3 spans 13 amino acids. The CDR3 coding sequence is TGTGCCAGCAGCCCTCGCCAGGGCTATGGCTACACCTTC. Its protein is CASSPRQGYGYTF.

The chain is built from TRBV6-5 and TRBJ1-6, with D maybe TRBD1 (5 bases). Trimming cost V 8 bases and J 7 bases, with 15 bases left between them. CDR1 and CDR2 (germline): MNHEY, SVGAGI. The CDR3 sequence is 14 residues long. The CDR3, as DNA: TGTGCCAGCGGAAGGACAATAAAAAATTCACCCCTCCACTTT. It codes for CASGRTIKNSPLHF.